These 19 T cell receptor beta chains share one sample of origin, sequenced in a study of T cells after yellow fever vaccination. One entry per CDR3 protein results from TCRdb running MiXCR on the 5' RACE reads. The sample includes around 590,000 distinct CDR3 sequences, roughly an eighth of them seen just once. Here the sequenced sample was PBMCs, taken on the day of the yellow fever booster vaccination. These receptors came from a man younger than 45 who received the YFV17D yellow fever vaccine.

This clonotype appeared a few times. The V and J genes are TRBV7-6 and TRBJ2-5; TRBD1 matches 9 bases. CDR1 SGHVS and CDR2 FNYEAQ come from the germline V gene. This CDR3 comprises 16 residues. The V gene end was trimmed by 5 bases and the J gene end by 5 bases; junction bases not matched to a gene: 12. The CDR3 region is CASSIGTGRGSETQYF. The DNA of the CDR3 is TGTGCCAGCAGCATTGGGACAGGGAGAGGGAGCGAGACCCAGTACTTC.

The J gene is TRBJ1-4, the V gene TRBV18; D gene unclear. This CDR3 has 14 residues. V was clipped by 3 bases and J by 8 bases, with 13 bases between them. Germline V gives CDR1 KGHSH, CDR2 LQKENI. This chain's CDR3 is CASSPPGVGEKLFF. The CDR3 coding sequence is TGTGCCAGCTCACCCCCGGGTGTCGGGGAAAAACTGTTTTTT.

This clonotype was recorded a few times. The chain recombines TRBV19 with TRBJ2-5, with 11 bases identical to TRBD2. V shed 10 bases and J 4 bases; nucleotides not matched to a gene: 11. Germline V gene lookup returns CDR1 LNHDA and CDR2 SQIVND (reference sequence). CDR3 length equals 15 residues. CDR3 nucleotides: TGTGCCACTTCCTTAGCGGGAGGGCCCTCAGAGACCCAGTACTTC. The encoded protein is CATSLAGGPSETQYF.

The table lists this clonotype with a few counts. This sequence joins TRBV6-6 and TRBJ2-7; D not certain. Trimming stripped 6 bases from V and 5 bases from J, with 11 bases between. The CDR3 totals 12 residues. Germline values: CDR1 MNHNY, CDR2 SVGAGI (reference sequence). CDR3 bases: TGTGCCAGCAGGCAGGCAGACGACGAGCAGTACTTC. Its protein is CASRQADDEQYF.

The CDR3 coding sequence is TGTGCCTGGAGTGCAGGGACTAGCGGGTTGGGAGAGACCCAGTACTTC. This encodes CAWSAGTSGLGETQYF. The chain links TRBV30 to TRBJ2-5; TRBD2 matches at 12 bases. Trimming at V came to 1 base and at J to 4 bases, leaving 7 bases not matched to a gene. Germline loops: CDR1 GTSNPN, CDR2 SVGIG (reference sequence). This CDR3 has 16 residues. The whole variable domain, filled in from reference TRBV30 and TRBJ2-5, reads SQTIHQWPATLVQPVGSPLSLECTVEGTSNPNLYWYRQAAGRGLQLLFYSVGIGQISSEVPQNLSASRPQDRQFILSSKKLLLSDSGFYLCAWSAGTSGLGETQYFGPGTRLLVL.

This clonotype showed up just a few times. The V and J genes are TRBV9 and TRBJ2-1, with 8 bases matching TRBD1. Trimming took 0 bases from V and 12 from J; bases not matched to a gene: 8. Looked up from germline, CDR1 is SGDLS and CDR2 is YYNGEE. The CDR3 totals 14 residues. CDR3 bases: TGTGCCAGCAGCGTAGACAGGCAGGGGGCACGGCAGTTCTTC. Its translation: CASSVDRQGARQFF. Combining the CDR3 with reference TRBV9 and TRBJ2-1 gives the whole variable domain DSGVTQTPKHLITATGQRVTLRCSPRSGDLSVYWYQQSLDQGLQFLIQYYNGEERAKGNILERFSAQQFPDLHSELNLSSLELGDSALYFCASSVDRQGARQFFGPGTRLTVL.

This clonotype has a handful of counts. This chain uses TRBV20-1 with TRBJ2-3; D could derive from TRBD1 or TRBD2 (5 bases each). This CDR3 has 12 amino acids. The germline V gene encodes CDR1 DFQATT and CDR2 SNEGSKA (reference sequence). V was cut by 6 bases and J by 4 bases, with 11 bases left in between. The CDR3, as DNA: TGCAGTGCCCCGGGACGGGCAGATACGCAGTATTTT. Amino acids: CSAPGRADTQYF.

This clonotype was counted a few times. The rearrangement joins TRBV4-3 to TRBJ2-1, with D tentatively TRBD1 (6 bases). The CDR3 sequence is 14 residues long. Germline V gene data show CDR1 as LGHNA and CDR2 as YSLEER. The V end lost 0 bases, the J end lost 5 bases, and 8 bases lay between the germline ends. The DNA for the CDR3 is TGCGCCAGCAGCCAAGACGGACAGAACAATGAGCAGTTCTTC. Translated: CASSQDGQNNEQFF.

This clonotype turned up a few times. The chain has TRBV5-1 and TRBJ1-1; D might be TRBD1 (6 bases). V lost 2 bases and J lost 7, with 15 bases in between. Germline CDR1 SGHRS, CDR2 YFSETQ. The CDR3 sequence is 14 residues long. CDR3 sequence (DNA): TGCGCCAGCAGCTTCCAGGGGCAAGGGGGTGAAGCTTTCTTT. It specifies CASSFQGQGGEAFF. Supplemented by reference TRBV5-1 and TRBJ1-1, the full variable domain reads KAGVTQTPRYLIKTRGQQVTLSCSPISGHRSVSWYQQTPGQGLQFLFEYFSETQRNKGNFPGRFSGRQFSNSRSEMNVSTLELGDSALYLCASSFQGQGGEAFFGQGTRLTVV.

The sample holds many counts of this clonotype. The V call is TRBV7-2, the J call TRBJ2-3, with 10 bases aligning to TRBD2. There are 15 residues in the CDR3. The trim removed 3 bases at V and 6 bases at J, leaving 6 bases unmatched. Germline V lookup: CDR1 SGHTA, CDR2 FQGNSA. CDR3: CASSLGLAGADTQYF. In nucleotides, the CDR3 is TGTGCCAGCAGCTTGGGCCTAGCGGGAGCGGATACGCAGTATTTT.

This chain connects TRBV5-1 to TRBJ2-1, with TRBD2 identical over 16 bases. Trimming cost V 4 bases and J 7 bases; bases outside gene matches: 5. The CDR3 is 16 residues long. Germline loops: CDR1 SGHRS, CDR2 YFSETQ. The CDR3 bases are TGCGCCAGCAGCGGGACTAGCGGGAGGGTAACGAATGAGCAGTTCTTC. Translated: CASSGTSGRVTNEQFF.

In this sample, this clonotype turned up a few times. The gene calls are TRBV5-1 and TRBJ1-6; 9 nucleotides match TRBD1. Germline lookup yields CDR1 SGHRS and CDR2 YFSETQ. The CDR3 extends over 15 amino acids. Unmatched junction bases numbered 8, after V lost 4 bases and J lost 9 bases. CDR3 nucleotide sequence: TGCGCCAGCAGCGATCCGGGACAGGGAAGTTCACCCCTCCACTTT. It encodes CASSDPGQGSSPLHF.

This clonotype was seen a few times. This chain uses TRBV5-1 with TRBJ2-2; either TRBD1 or TRBD2 may supply D (5 bases each). V was clipped by 1 base and J by 6 bases, with 16 bases between them. Germline V gene data show CDR1 as SGHRS and CDR2 as YFSETQ. The CDR3 has 16 residues. The CDR3 region is CASSLQGPGLAGELFF. CDR3 nucleotides: TGCGCCAGCAGCTTGCAGGGACCGGGATTGGCCGGGGAGCTGTTTTTT.

This chain connects TRBV4-3 to TRBJ2-2, with TRBD2 matching over 12 bases. J lost 4 bases, V lost 0 bases, and 12 bases had no gene match. The CDR3 covers 20 residues. CDR1 is LGHNA and CDR2 is YSLEER in the germline V gene. CDR3 region: CASSQDRIPSGRAGTGELFF. CDR3 sequence (DNA): TGCGCCAGCAGCCAAGATCGAATACCTAGCGGGAGGGCCGGCACCGGGGAGCTGTTTTTT.

The chain uses TRBV7-3 and TRBJ2-1; D is perhaps TRBD2 (7 bases). Germline V gives CDR1 SGHTA, CDR2 FQGTGA. Trimming pared 5 bases from V and 6 bases from J, leaving 20 bases between. This CDR3 spans 16 amino acids. CDR3 DNA: TGTGCCAGCAGCGGGGGGGGCGGGAGAAGGGGCAATGAGCAGTTCTTC. Translation gives CASSGGGGRRGNEQFF.

This clonotype has a single count. V is TRBV12-3 or TRBV12-4 and J is TRBJ2-1; no firm D call. The CDR3 is made up of 13 amino acids. The V end was cut by 1 base, the J end by 6 bases, with 7 bases between. The CDR3 reads CASSLGQSNEQFF. CDR3 sequence (DNA): TGTGCCAGCAGTTTAGGCCAGAGCAATGAGCAGTTCTTC.

This rearrangement joins TRBV6-4 to TRBJ2-1; no clear D. This CDR3 spans 11 amino acids. Germline CDR1 reads MRHNA; CDR2 reads SNTAGT. Trimming removed 2 bases at V and 10 bases at J, with 6 bases between. The DNA of the CDR3 is TGTGCCAGCAGTGACGGTTGGGAGCAGTTCTTC. It translates to CASSDGWEQFF.

The table lists this clonotype with a few counts. V and J are TRBV15 and TRBJ2-3, with TRBD2 identical over 8 bases. CDR3 length equals 15 residues. Trimming removed 5 bases from V and 0 bases from J; junction bases left unmatched: 4. CDR1 is LNHNV, CDR2 YYDKDF, per germline (reference sequence). The CDR3: CATSYSSGSTDTQYF. CDR3 bases: TGTGCCACCAGCTACTCTAGCGGGAGCACAGATACGCAGTATTTT. Full variable domain (missing parts from reference TRBV15 and TRBJ2-3): DAMVIQNPRYQVTQFGKPVTLSCSQTLNHNVMYWYQQKSSQAPKLLFHYYDKDFNNEADTPDNFQSRRPNTSFCFLDIRSPGLGDTAMYLCATSYSSGSTDTQYFGPGTRLTVL.

This clonotype was observed many times. J is TRBJ2-1 and V is TRBV7-9, with D maybe TRBD2 (6 bases). The germline V and J ends were trimmed by 0 bases and 4 bases, with 10 bases remaining between them. CDR1 is SEHNR, CDR2 FQNEAQ, per germline (reference sequence). The CDR3 spans 15 residues. CDR3 coding DNA: TGTGCCAGCAGCTTAGCGCTAGCGATGTACAATGAGCAGTTCTTC. Protein sequence: CASSLALAMYNEQFF.